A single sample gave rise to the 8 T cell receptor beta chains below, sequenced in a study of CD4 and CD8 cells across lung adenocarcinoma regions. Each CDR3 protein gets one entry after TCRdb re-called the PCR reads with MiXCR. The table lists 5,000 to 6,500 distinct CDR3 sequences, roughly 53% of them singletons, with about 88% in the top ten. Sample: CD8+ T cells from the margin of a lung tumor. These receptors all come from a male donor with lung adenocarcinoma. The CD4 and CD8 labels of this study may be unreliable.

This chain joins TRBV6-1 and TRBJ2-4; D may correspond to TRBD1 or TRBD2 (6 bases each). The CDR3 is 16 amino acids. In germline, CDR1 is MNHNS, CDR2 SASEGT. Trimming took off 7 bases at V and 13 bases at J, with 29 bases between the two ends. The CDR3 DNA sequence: TGTGCCAGCACTGACGAGGGGGGCGGTGACCAAAACACCCAGTACTTC. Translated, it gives CASTDEGGGDQNTQYF.

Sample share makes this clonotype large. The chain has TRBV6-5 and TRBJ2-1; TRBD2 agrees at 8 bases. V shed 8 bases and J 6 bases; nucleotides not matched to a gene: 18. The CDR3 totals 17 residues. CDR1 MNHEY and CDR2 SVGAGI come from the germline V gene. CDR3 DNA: TGTGCCAGCTGGGGCCCCAGCCCCGCGGGGGGCGGCAATGAGCAGTTCTTC. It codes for CASWGPSPAGGGNEQFF.

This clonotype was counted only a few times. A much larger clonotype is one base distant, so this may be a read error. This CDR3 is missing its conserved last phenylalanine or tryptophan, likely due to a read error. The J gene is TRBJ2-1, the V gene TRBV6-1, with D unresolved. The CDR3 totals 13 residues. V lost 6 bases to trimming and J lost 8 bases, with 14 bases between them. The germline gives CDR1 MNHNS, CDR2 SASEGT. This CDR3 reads CASRVLGLDEQFL. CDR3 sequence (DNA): TGTGCCAGCAGAGTCCTGGGTTTGGATGAGCAGTTCTTA.

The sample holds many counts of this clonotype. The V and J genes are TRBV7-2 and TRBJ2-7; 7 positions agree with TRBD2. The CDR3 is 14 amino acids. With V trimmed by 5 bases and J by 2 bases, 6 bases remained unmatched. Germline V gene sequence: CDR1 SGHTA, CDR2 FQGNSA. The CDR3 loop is CASSPAGLPYEQYF. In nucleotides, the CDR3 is TGTGCCAGCAGCCCGGCGGGACTACCCTACGAGCAGTACTTC.

The CDR3 bases are TGTGCCAGCAGCAGACGCGGGAGTTCCTACGAGCAGTACTTC. Translating it yields CASSRRGSSYEQYF. The chain combines TRBV7-2 with TRBJ2-7; TRBD2 matches 7 bases. V lost 5 bases and J lost 1; bases outside the gene matches: 5. This CDR3 has 14 amino acids. CDR1 is SGHTA, CDR2 FQGNSA, per germline. Combining the CDR3 with reference TRBV7-2 and TRBJ2-7 gives the whole variable domain GAGVSQSPSNKVTEKGKDVELRCDPISGHTALYWYRQSLGQGLEFLIYFQGNSAPDKSGLPSDRFSAERTGGSVSTLTIQRTQQEDSAVYLCASSRRGSSYEQYFGPGTRLTVT.

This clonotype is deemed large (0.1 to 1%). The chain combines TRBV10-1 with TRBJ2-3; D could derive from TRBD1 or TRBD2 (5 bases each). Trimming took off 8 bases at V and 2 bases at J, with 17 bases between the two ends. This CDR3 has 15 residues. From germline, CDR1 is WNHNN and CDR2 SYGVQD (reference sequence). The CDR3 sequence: CASLLRGKSTDTQYF. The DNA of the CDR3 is TGCGCCAGCTTGCTGAGGGGAAAATCCACAGATACGCAGTATTTT.

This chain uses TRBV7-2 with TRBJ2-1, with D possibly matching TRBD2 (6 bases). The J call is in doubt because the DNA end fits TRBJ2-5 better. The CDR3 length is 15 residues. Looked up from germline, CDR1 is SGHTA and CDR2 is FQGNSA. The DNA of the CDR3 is TGTGCCAGCACCACTTCGCGGGACTCCCAAGAGACCCAGTACTTC. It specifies CASTTSRDSQETQYF.

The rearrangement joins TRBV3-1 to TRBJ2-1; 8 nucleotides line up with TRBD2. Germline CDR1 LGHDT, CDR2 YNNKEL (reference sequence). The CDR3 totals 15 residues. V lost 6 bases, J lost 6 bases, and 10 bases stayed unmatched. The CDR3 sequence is CASRAVGLVANEQFF. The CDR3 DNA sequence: TGTGCCAGCAGAGCCGTGGGACTAGTGGCCAATGAGCAGTTCTTC.